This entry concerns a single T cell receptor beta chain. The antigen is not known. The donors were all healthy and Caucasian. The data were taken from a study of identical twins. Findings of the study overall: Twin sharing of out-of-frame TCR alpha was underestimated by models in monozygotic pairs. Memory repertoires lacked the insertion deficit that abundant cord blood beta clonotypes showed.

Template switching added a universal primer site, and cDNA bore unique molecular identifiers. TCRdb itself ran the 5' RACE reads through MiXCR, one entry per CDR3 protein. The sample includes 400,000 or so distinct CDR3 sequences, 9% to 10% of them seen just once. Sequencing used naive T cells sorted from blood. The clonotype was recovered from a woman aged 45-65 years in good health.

The CDR3 nucleotides are TGTGCCAGCAGCTTAACGGGACTGACGTCCTACGAGCAGTACTTC. Translation gives CASSLTGLTSYEQYF. The chain employs TRBV7-6 and TRBJ2-7; D possibly corresponds to TRBD2 (6 bases). Looked up from germline, CDR1 is SGHVS and CDR2 is FNYEAQ. This CDR3 is built from 15 residues. The germline V and J ends were trimmed by 2 bases and 1 base, with 12 bases remaining between them.